A single sample gave rise to the 9 T cell receptor beta chains below, sequenced in a study of graft-versus-host responses after intestinal transplantation (dated by TCRdb to about 2021). This specimen's time point label, interpreted: cells obtained before transplantation from donor or recipient. These receptors' antigens are unknown. The library was prepared using the immunoSEQ multiplex PCR assay. Here the immuneACCESS table is served through TCRdb, limited to in-frame sequences with V and J called. Missing clones are a known gap in these copies; in checked studies unresolved V genes cover under half, and the rest lacks a known reason. The table for this sample lists about 31,000 clones; just under 85% of them were counted only once. The ten largest clones add up to around a fifth of the sample. The sequencing here drew on unstimulated CD8+ T cells sorted from spleen or lymph node cells, taken before intestinal transplant. These receptors were collected from a human donor who received an intestinal transplant.

The V gene is TRBV23-1, the J gene TRBJ2-3; D might be TRBD2 (6 bases). TRBV23-1 carries the ORF label, with uncertain function. The CDR3 has 17 residues. The ends were cut back, 6 bases at V and 2 bases at J, with 21 bases in the middle. This CDR3 reads CASSPIRYGGPTDTQYF. The CDR3 region has the DNA TGCGCCAGCAGCCCAATCCGGTATGGAGGGCCCACAGATACGCAGTATTTT.

This rearrangement joins TRBV7-8 to TRBJ1-4; maybe TRBD1 (6 bases). The V gene lost 6 bases and the J gene lost 8 bases, with 13 bases spanning the gap. Germline CDR1 reads SGHVS; CDR2 reads FQNEAQ. The CDR3 spans 13 residues. CDR3 coding DNA: TGTGCCAGCAGTGGGGGCTATAGGGAAAAACTGTTTTTT. Residues: CASSGGYREKLFF.

There are a few counts of this clone. At the DNA level, this CDR3 is encoded by other sequences in the same sample as well. This chain joins TRBV6-4 and TRBJ2-3, with TRBD2 matching 7 bases. The CDR3 is 15 amino acids. Germline CDR1 reads MRHNA; CDR2 reads SNTAGT. V shed 0 bases, J shed 0 bases, and the junction held 0 bases outside the gene matches. The CDR3 nucleotides are TGTGCCAGCAGTGACTCAGCGGGGAGCACAGATACGCAGTATTTT. This sequence encodes CASSDSAGSTDTQYF.

A word on this clone: It is likely a read error: a sequence one base away is far more abundant. This CDR3 is also generated by other DNA sequences in the sample. This rearrangement joins TRBV28 to TRBJ2-1, with D unresolved. CDR1 and CDR2 (germline): MDHEN, SYDVKM. The V gene lost 6 bases and the J gene lost 5 bases, with 8 bases spanning the gap. This CDR3 has 12 amino acids. CDR3 protein: CASSPTNNEQFF. CDR3 in DNA: TGTGCCAGCAGCCCCACTAACAATGAGCAGTTCTTC.

This clone was observed at least ten times. This sequence joins TRBV7-8 and TRBJ2-7; D is unclear. The length of the CDR3 is 16 residues. The germline V gene encodes CDR1 SGHVS and CDR2 FQNEAQ. The V end lost 3 bases, the J end lost 0 bases, and 15 bases lay between the germline ends. CDR3 loop: CASSFYTPGSSYEQYF. CDR3 in DNA: TGTGCCAGCAGCTTCTACACCCCGGGTAGCTCCTACGAGCAGTACTTC.

The chain has TRBV6-4 and TRBJ2-3; 11 positions match TRBD2. CDR1 is MRHNA and CDR2 is SNTAGT in the germline V gene. The CDR3 has 16 amino acids. Trimming removed 4 bases from V and 2 bases from J; junction bases left unmatched: 5. Here the CDR3 DNA reads TGTGCCAGCAGTGCGACTAGCGGGGAGACCACAGATACGCAGTATTTT. Translated, it gives CASSATSGETTDTQYF.

This clone has only a few counts. For the CDR3, the DNA is TGCGCCAGCAGCCAAGAACCAGGTTCCTACGAGCAGTACTTC. The encoded protein is CASSQEPGSYEQYF. The chain carries TRBV4-1 and TRBJ2-7; D unclear. The CDR3 is 14 residues long. V lost 0 bases, J lost 1 base, and 7 bases lay in between. Germline V gives CDR1 MGHRA, CDR2 YSYEKL.

This chain uses TRBV28 with TRBJ1-3; D is unclear. Germline V gene lookup returns CDR1 MDHEN and CDR2 SYDVKM. V lost 8 bases and J 0 bases, leaving 8 bases between the germline ends. The CDR3 runs to 13 residues. DNA of the CDR3: TGTGCCAGCCGACAAAGCTCTGGAAACACCATATATTTT. This translates into CASRQSSGNTIYF.

In nucleotides, the CDR3 is TGTGCCAGCAGTAATCTGGGGGGATACGAGCAGTACTTC. The encoded protein is CASSNLGGYEQYF. The chain is built from TRBV28 and TRBJ2-7, with D possibly being TRBD2 (6 bases). Trimming took off 5 bases at V and 4 bases at J, with 12 bases between the two ends. The CDR3 covers 13 residues. Looked up from germline, CDR1 is MDHEN and CDR2 is SYDVKM.